The clone carrying this TCR beta chain was recorded many times. Its matching antigen is unknown. This record belongs to a study of T cells after yellow fever vaccination. Study-wide findings and caveats: Most primary-vaccination clones reappeared after the booster (about 97% CD4, 75% to 90% CD8).

TCRdb recomputed calls from the 5' RACE reads with MiXCR, one row per CDR3 protein. The sample has about 400,000 distinct CDR3 sequences; 6.2% are singletons. Germline CDR1 SQVTM, CDR2 ANQGSEA. The V end lost 0 bases, the J end lost 5 bases, and 13 bases lay between the germline ends. CDR3 length equals 15 residues. The source material was PBMCs, sampled 5 days after the yellow fever booster vaccination. The chain joins TRBV29-1 to TRBJ2-2; tentative D call: TRBD2 (6 bases). The receptor was derived from a man under 40 who received the YFV17D yellow fever vaccine. The CDR3 region is CSVEDLGSQTGELFF. CDR3 sequence (DNA): TGCAGCGTTGAAGATCTCGGGAGTCAGACCGGGGAGCTGTTTTTT.